The 5 T cell receptor beta chains below come from one sample, sequenced in a study of T cells in Graves' hyperthyroidism and ophthalmopathy (dated 2019 in TCRdb). Libraries were built with multiplex PCR. Instrument on record: Illumina HiSeq 2000. The TCR beta CDR3 regions were amplified from RNA transcripts. The first round of RT-PCR for the TCR CDR3 was performed with the HTBI primer set and the Qiagen OneStep RT-PCR kit. TCRdb reworked the public reads: Q25 trimming with fastp, MiXCR clone assembly, productive beta chains retained. Every distinct CDR3 protein forms one entry, paired with its most common genes and DNA. Counted in this sample were roughly 400,000 distinct CDR3 sequences; around an eighth of them appeared once. The ten largest clonotypes hold around 28% of the sample. The specimen was blood. The receptors stem from a man aged 50-60 years with Graves' ophthalmopathy.

There are a few counts of this clonotype. The rearrangement uses TRBV9 and TRBJ2-2; weak D call: TRBD1 (5 bases). Germline V gives CDR1 SGDLS, CDR2 YYNGEE. CDR3 length: 15 amino acids. The V gene lost 4 bases and the J gene lost 6 bases, with 16 bases spanning the gap. The CDR3 DNA sequence: TGTGCCAGCAGCCCCGGTAGTTTGGGGCCCGGGGAGCTGTTTTTT. Translation gives CASSPGSLGPGELFF.

This clonotype was observed many times. CDR3 sequence: CASSSGSISLDEQFF. The CDR3 nucleotides are TGTGCCAGCTCTAGCGGGAGCATATCTTTGGATGAGCAGTTCTTC. The V call is TRBV7-6, the J call TRBJ2-1, with 10 nucleotides matching TRBD2. There are 15 residues in the CDR3. Unmatched junction bases numbered 12, after V lost 8 bases and J lost 8 bases. CDR1 is SGHVS and CDR2 is FNYEAQ in the germline V gene.

V and J are TRBV19 and TRBJ2-2; D uncertain. Per germline, CDR1 LNHDA and CDR2 SQIVND (reference sequence). The CDR3 length is 14 residues. V was clipped by 2 bases and J by 2 bases, with 6 bases between them. The CDR3 reads CASSISLNTGELFF. DNA of the CDR3: TGTGCCAGTAGTATAAGCTTAAACACCGGGGAGCTGTTTTTT.

V and J are TRBV29-1 and TRBJ2-3; TRBD1 aligns across 8 bases. Germline V gene sequence: CDR1 SQVTM, CDR2 ANQGSEA. The CDR3 covers 14 residues. The V gene end was trimmed by 7 bases and the J gene end by 1 base; junction bases not matched to a gene: 7. The CDR3: CSARKTGGTDTQYF. CDR3 in DNA: TGCAGCGCGCGAAAGACAGGGGGCACAGATACGCAGTATTTT.

This clonotype showed up many times. V usage is TRBV30 and J usage is TRBJ2-7, with 7 bases matching TRBD1. Germline CDR1 and CDR2: GTSNPN and SVGIG (reference sequence). The CDR3 contains 14 residues. With V trimmed by 0 bases and J by 3 bases, 5 bases remained unmatched. The CDR3 DNA follows: TGTGCCTGGAGTGTAGCCGGGACAGACTACGAGCAGTACTTC. Protein sequence: CAWSVAGTDYEQYF.